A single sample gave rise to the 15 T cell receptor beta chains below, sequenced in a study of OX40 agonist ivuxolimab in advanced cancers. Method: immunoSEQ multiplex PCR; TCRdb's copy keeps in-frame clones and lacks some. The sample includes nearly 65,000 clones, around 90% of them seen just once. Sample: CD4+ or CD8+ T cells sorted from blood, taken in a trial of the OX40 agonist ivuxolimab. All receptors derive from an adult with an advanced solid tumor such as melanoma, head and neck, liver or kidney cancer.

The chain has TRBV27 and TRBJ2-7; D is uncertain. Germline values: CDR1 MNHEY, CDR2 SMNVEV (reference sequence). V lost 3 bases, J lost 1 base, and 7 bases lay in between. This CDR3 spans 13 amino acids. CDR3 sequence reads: CASSLAGSYEQYF. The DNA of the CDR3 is TGTGCCAGCAGTTTGGCTGGGTCCTACGAGCAGTACTTC.

DNA for the CDR3: TGTGCCAGCAGCAAAGGGTGGGCGGGGCAGGTCCCCGGGGAGCTGTTTTTT. Its protein is CASSKGWAGQVPGELFF. The rearrangement uses TRBV21-1 and TRBJ2-2; the table's D call of TRBD2 was not tested on the DNA. TRBV21-1 is classified as a pseudogene. The CDR3 contains 17 residues.

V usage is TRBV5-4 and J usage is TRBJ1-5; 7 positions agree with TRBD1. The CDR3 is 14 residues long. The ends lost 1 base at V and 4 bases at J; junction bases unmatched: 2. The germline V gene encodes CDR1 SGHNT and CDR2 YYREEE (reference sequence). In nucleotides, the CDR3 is TGTGCCAGCAGCTTGACAGGGGATAATCAGCCCCAGCATTTT. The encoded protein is CASSLTGDNQPQHF.

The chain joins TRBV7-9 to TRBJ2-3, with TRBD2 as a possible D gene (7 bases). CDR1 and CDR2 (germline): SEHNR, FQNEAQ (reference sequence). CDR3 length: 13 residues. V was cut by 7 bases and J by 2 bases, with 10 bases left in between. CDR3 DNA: TGTGCCAGCATGGCGGGGGCCACAGATACGCAGTATTTT. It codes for CASMAGATDTQYF.

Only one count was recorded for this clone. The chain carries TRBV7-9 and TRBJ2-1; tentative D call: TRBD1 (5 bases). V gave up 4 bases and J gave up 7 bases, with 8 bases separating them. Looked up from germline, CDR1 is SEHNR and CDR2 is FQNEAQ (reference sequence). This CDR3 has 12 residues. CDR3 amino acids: CASSSRVNEQFF. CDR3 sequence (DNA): TGTGCCAGCAGCTCCAGGGTGAATGAGCAGTTCTTC.

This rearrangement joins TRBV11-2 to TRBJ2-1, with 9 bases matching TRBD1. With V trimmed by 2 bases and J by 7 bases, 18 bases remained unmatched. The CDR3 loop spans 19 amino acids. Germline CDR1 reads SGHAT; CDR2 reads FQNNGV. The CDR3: CASSLTQSREDRGWNEQFF. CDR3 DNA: TGTGCCAGCAGCTTAACCCAATCCCGGGAGGACAGGGGTTGGAATGAGCAGTTCTTC. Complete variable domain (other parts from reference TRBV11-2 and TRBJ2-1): EAGVAQSPRYKIIEKRQSVAFWCNPISGHATLYWYQQILGQGPKLLIQFQNNGVVDDSQLPKDRFSAERLKGVDSTLKIQPAKLEDSAVYLCASSLTQSREDRGWNEQFFGPGTRLTVL.

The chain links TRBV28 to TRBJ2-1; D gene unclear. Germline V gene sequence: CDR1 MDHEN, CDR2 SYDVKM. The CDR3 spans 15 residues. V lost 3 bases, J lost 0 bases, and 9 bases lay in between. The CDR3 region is CASSLGPSSYNEQFF. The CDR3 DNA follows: TGTGCCAGCAGTTTGGGTCCGAGCTCCTACAATGAGCAGTTCTTC. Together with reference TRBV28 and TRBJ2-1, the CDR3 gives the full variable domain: DVKVTQSSRYLVKRTGEKVFLECVQDMDHENMFWYRQDPGLGLRLIYFSYDVKMKEKGDIPEGYSVSREKKERFSLILESASTNQTSMYLCASSLGPSSYNEQFFGPGTRLTVL.

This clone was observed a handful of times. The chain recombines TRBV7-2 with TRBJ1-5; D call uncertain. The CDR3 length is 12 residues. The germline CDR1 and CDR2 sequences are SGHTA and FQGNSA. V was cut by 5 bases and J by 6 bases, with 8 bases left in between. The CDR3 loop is CASSPLGQPQHF. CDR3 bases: TGTGCCAGCAGCCCGCTTGGTCAGCCCCAGCATTTT. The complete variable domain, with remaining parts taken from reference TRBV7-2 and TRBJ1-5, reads GAGVSQSPSNKVTEKGKDVELRCDPISGHTALYWYRQSLGQGLEFLIYFQGNSAPDKSGLPSDRFSAERTGGSVSTLTIQRTQQEDSAVYLCASSPLGQPQHFGDGTRLSIL.

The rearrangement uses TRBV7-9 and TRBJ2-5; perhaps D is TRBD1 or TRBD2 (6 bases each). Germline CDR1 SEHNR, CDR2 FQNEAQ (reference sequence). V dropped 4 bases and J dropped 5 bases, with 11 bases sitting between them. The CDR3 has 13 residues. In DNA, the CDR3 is TGTGCCAGCAGCTCAAGGGGGGATGAGACCCAGTACTTC. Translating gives CASSSRGDETQYF. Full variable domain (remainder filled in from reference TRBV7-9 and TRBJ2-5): DTGVSQNPRHKITKRGQNVTFRCDPISEHNRLYWYRQTLGQGPEFLTYFQNEAQLEKSRLLSDRFSAERPKGSFSTLEIQRTEQGDSAMYLCASSSRGDETQYFGPGTRLLVL.

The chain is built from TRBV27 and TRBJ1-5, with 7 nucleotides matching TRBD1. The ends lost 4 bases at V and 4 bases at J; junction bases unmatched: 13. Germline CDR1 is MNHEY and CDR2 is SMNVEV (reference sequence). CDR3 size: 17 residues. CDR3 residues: CASSSSIDRDINQPQHF. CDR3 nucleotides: TGTGCCAGCAGTTCCTCTATTGACAGGGATATTAATCAGCCCCAGCATTTT.

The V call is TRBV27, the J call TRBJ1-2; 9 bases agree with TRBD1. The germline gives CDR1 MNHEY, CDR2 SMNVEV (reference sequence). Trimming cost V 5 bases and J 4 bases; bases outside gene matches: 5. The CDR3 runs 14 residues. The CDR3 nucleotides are TGTGCCAGCAGTCCGGGGACAGGGATCTATGGCTACACCTTC. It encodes CASSPGTGIYGYTF.

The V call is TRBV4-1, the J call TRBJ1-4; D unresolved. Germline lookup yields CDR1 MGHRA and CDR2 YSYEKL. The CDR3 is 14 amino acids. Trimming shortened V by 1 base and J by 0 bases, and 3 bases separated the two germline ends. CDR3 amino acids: CASSQVSTNEKLFF. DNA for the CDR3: TGCGCCAGCAGCCAAGTGTCAACTAATGAAAAACTGTTTTTT.

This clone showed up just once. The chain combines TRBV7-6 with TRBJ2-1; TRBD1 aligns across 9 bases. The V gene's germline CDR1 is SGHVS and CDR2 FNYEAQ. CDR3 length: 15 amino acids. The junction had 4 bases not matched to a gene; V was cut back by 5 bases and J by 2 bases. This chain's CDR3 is CASSTGTGPYNEQFF. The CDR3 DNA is TGTGCCAGCAGCACAGGGACAGGGCCCTACAATGAGCAGTTCTTC.

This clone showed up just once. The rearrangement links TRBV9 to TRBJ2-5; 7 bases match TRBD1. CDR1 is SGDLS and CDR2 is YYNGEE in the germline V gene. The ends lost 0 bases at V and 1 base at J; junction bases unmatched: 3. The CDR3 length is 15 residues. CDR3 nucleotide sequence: TGTGCCAGCAGCGTAGGGACAGGCACCCAAGAGACCCAGTACTTC. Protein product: CASSVGTGTQETQYF. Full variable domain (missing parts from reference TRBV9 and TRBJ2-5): DSGVTQTPKHLITATGQRVTLRCSPRSGDLSVYWYQQSLDQGLQFLIQYYNGEERAKGNILERFSAQQFPDLHSELNLSSLELGDSALYFCASSVGTGTQETQYFGPGTRLLVL.

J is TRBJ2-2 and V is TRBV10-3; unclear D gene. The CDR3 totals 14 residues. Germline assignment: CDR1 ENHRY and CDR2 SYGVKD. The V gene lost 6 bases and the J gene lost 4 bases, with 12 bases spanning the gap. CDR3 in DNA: TGTGCCATCAGAGAAGGCGGCGGCACCGGGGAGCTGTTTTTT. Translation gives CAIREGGGTGELFF.